This T cell receptor beta chain derives from a study of CD8 T cells in ankylosing spondylitis. Study-wide results and caveats: Under 10 highly homologous variants formed a TCR beta motif that appeared characteristic of ankylosing spondylitis blood.

Many counts were recorded for this clonotype. Its matching antigen is unknown. Quantitative 5'-RACE with molecular barcodes produced the TCR beta libraries. One entry per CDR3 protein, called by TCRdb with MiXCR from the 5' RACE reads. Of 90,000 to 100,000 distinct CDR3 sequences listed, roughly 8% were seen once; the top ten hold approximately 9.9%. Germline lookup yields CDR1 MNHNY and CDR2 SVGAGI (reference sequence). This CDR3 is 18 amino acids long. J gave up 3 bases and V 1 base, and 10 bases lay outside the gene matches. The chain combines TRBV6-6 with TRBJ1-5, with 9 bases identical to TRBD1. The clonotype comes from a male donor with ankylosing spondylitis or in good health (not recorded which). Sequenced sample: blood, either unsorted or a sorted T cell fraction (not recorded which). The CDR3 region has the DNA TGTGCCAGCAGTTACTGGCCATCGGGACAGGGCCACAATCAGCCCCAGCATTTT. This codes for CASSYWPSGQGHNQPQHF.